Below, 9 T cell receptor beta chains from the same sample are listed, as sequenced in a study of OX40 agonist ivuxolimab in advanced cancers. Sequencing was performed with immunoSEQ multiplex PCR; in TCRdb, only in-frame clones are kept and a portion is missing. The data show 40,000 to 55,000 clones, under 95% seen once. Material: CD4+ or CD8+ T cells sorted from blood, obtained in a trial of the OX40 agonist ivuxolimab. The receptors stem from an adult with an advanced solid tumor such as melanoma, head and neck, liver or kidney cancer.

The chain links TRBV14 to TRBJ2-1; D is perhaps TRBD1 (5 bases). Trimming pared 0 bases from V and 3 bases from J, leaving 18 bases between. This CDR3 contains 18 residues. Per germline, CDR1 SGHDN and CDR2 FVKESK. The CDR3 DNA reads TGTGCCAGCAGCCAAGATAGGGGCAGGTCGACGGACTACAATGAGCAGTTCTTC. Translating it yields CASSQDRGRSTDYNEQFF.

CDR3 nucleotide sequence: TGTGCCAGTAGTCCGGGACAGGGGGCCTACGAGCAGTACTTC. Translated: CASSPGQGAYEQYF. This chain connects TRBV19 to TRBJ2-7; 11 nucleotides agree with TRBD1. The CDR3 is 14 residues long. The ends lost 5 bases at V and 2 bases at J; junction bases unmatched: 2. The germline V gene has CDR1 LNHDA and CDR2 SQIVND (reference sequence). Using reference TRBV19 and TRBJ2-7 for the parts outside the CDR3, the full variable domain is DGGITQSPKYLFRKEGQNVTLSCEQNLNHDAMYWYRQDPGQGLRLIYYSQIVNDFQKGDIAEGYSVSREKKESFPLTVTSAQKNPTAFYLCASSPGQGAYEQYFGPGTRLTVT.

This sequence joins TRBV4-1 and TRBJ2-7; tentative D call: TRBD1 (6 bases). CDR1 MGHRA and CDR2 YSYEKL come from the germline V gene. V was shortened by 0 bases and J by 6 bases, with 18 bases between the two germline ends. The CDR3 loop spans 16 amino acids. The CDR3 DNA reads TGCGCCAGCAGCCAAGATTTTACAGGGTATTTCGGCGAGCAGTACTTC. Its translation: CASSQDFTGYFGEQYF.

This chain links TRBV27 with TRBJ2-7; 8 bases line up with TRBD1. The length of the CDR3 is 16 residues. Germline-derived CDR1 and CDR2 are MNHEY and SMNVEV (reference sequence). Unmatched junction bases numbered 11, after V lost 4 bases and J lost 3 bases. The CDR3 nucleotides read TGTGCCAGCAGTTCAGGGACAGGCTCGGCAATCTACGAGCAGTACTTC. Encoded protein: CASSSGTGSAIYEQYF.

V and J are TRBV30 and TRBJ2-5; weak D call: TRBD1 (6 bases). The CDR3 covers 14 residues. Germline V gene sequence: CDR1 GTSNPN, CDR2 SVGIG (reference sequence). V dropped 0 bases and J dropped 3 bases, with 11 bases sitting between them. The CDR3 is CAWSVRGGEETQYF. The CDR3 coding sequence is TGTGCCTGGAGTGTACGAGGGGGAGAAGAGACCCAGTACTTC.

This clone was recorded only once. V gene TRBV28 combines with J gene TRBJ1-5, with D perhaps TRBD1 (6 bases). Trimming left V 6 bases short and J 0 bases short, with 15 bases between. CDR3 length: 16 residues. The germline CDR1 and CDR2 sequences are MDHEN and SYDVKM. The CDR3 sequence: CASSRGGEGSNQPQHF. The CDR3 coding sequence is TGTGCCAGCAGCCGAGGGGGGGAGGGTAGCAATCAGCCCCAGCATTTT.

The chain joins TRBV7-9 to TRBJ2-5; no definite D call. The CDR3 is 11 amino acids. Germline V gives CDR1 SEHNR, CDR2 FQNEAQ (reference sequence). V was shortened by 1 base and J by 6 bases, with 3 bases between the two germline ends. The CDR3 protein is CASSLDKTQYF. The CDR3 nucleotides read TGTGCCAGCAGCTTAGATAAGACCCAGTACTTC. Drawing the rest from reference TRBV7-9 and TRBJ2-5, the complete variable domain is DTGVSQNPRHKITKRGQNVTFRCDPISEHNRLYWYRQTLGQGPEFLTYFQNEAQLEKSRLLSDRFSAERPKGSFSTLEIQRTEQGDSAMYLCASSLDKTQYFGPGTRLLVL.

The CDR3 nucleotides are TGTGCCAGCAGCTTATTTACAGGGGGCCTCCCAGATACGCAGTATTTT. This sequence encodes CASSLFTGGLPDTQYF. The chain recombines TRBV7-9 with TRBJ2-3; TRBD1 matches 9 bases. J was trimmed by 4 bases and V by 2 bases; bases with no gene match: 7. The CDR3 extends over 16 amino acids. Per the germline V gene, CDR1 is SEHNR and CDR2 is FQNEAQ (reference sequence). The complete variable domain, with remaining parts taken from reference TRBV7-9 and TRBJ2-3, reads DTGVSQNPRHKITKRGQNVTFRCDPISEHNRLYWYRQTLGQGPEFLTYFQNEAQLEKSRLLSDRFSAERPKGSFSTLEIQRTEQGDSAMYLCASSLFTGGLPDTQYFGPGTRLTVL.

The CDR3 loop reads CATTSGQSSYEQYF. The CDR3 DNA is TGTGCCACCACGAGCGGGCAGAGCTCCTACGAGCAGTACTTC. The V call is TRBV10-3, the J call TRBJ2-7; maybe TRBD2 (6 bases). The CDR3 has 14 amino acids. Germline lookup yields CDR1 ENHRY and CDR2 SYGVKD. The V and J ends lost 10 bases and 0 bases respectively, with 16 bases between them.